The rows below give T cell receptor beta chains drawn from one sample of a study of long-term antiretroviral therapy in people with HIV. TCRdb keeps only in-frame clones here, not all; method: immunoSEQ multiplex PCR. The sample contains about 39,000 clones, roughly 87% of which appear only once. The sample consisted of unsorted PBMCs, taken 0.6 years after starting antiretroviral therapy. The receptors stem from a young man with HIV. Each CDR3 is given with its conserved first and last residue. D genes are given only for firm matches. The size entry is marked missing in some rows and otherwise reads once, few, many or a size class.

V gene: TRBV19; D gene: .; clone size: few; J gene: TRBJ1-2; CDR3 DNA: TGTGCCAGTAGCCGACAGGTCCGAGATGGCTACACCTTC; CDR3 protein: CASSRQVRDGYTF
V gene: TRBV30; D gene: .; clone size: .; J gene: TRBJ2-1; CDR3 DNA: TGTGCCTGGAGAGGAGACTACAATGAGCAGTTCTTC; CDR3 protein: CAWRGDYNEQFF
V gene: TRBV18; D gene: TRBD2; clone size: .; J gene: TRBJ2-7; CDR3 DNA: TGTGCCAGCTCACCGGGACTAGCTTACTACGAGCAGTACTTC; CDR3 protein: CASSPGLAYYEQYF
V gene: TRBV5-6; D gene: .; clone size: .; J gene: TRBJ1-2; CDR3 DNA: TGTGCCAGCAGCTTTGGGAGAGTTATTCAAGGCTACACCTTC; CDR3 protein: CASSFGRVIQGYTF
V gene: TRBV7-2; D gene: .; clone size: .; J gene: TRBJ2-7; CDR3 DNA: TGTGCCAGCAGTCATACCTCCGGGACAACAACCTACGAGCAGTACTTC; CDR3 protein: CASSHTSGTTTYEQYF
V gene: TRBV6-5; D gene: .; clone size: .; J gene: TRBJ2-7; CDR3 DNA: TGTGCCAGCAGTTACTCGAGTCCGGGGCCTTCCTACGAGCAGTACTTC; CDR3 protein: CASSYSSPGPSYEQYF
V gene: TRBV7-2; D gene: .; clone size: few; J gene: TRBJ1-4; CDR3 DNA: TGTGCCAGCAGCGTAGTCGGAAATGAAAAACTGTTTTTT; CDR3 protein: CASSVVGNEKLFF
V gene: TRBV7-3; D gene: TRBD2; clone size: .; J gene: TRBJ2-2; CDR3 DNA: TGTGCCAGCAGCTTAACAGCGGGTAGCGGGAGAAGGGGAGGCGCCGGGGAGCTGTTTTTT; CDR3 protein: CASSLTAGSGRRGGAGELFF
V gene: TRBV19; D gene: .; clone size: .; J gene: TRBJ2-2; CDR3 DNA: TGTGCCAGTAGTAGGCCAGCGAACACCGGGGAGCTGTTTTTT; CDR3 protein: CASSRPANTGELFF
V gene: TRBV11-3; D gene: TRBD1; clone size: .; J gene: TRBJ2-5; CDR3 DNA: TGTGCCAGCAGCCAAGGGGCTGGGACAGCGACTCAAGAGACCCAGTACTTC; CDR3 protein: CASSQGAGTATQETQYF
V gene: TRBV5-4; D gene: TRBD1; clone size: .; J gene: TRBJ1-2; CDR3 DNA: TGTGCCAGCAGCTGGAGGGACAGCTTCTATGGCTACACCTTC; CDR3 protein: CASSWRDSFYGYTF
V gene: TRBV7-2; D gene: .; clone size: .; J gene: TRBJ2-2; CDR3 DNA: TGTGCCAGCAGAGGGGTTAACACCGGGGAGCTGTTTTTT; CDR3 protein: CASRGVNTGELFF
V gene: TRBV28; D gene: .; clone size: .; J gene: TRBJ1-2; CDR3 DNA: TGTGCCAGCAGAACCCGGACAACTTATGGCTACACCTTC; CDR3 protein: CASRTRTTYGYTF
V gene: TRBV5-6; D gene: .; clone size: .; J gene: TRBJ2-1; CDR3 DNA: TGTGCCAGCAGCACCGGAGGGAGCTCCTACAATGAGCAGTTCTTC; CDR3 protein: CASSTGGSSYNEQFF
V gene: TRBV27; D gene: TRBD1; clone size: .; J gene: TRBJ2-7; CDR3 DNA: TGTGCCAGCAGTTTACAAGGACAGGCCTACGAGCAGTACTTC; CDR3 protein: CASSLQGQAYEQYF
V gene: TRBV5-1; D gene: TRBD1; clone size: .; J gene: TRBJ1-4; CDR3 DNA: TGCGCCAGCGCGTTACAGGGGGCGTCTGAAAAACTGTTTTTT; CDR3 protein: CASALQGASEKLFF
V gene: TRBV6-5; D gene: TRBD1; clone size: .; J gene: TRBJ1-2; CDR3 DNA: TGTGCCAGCAGTTACTCGCAGACAGGGATTGGTGGCTACACCTTC; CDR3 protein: CASSYSQTGIGGYTF
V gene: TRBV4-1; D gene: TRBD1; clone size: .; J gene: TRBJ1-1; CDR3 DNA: TGCGCCAGCAGCCAAGAAGGGGACAGGGCCGACACTGAAGCTTTCTTT; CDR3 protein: CASSQEGDRADTEAFF
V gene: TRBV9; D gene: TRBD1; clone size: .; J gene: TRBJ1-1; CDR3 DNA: TGTGCCAGCAGCACAGGGGGGATGGCTGAAGCTTTCTTT; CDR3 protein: CASSTGGMAEAFF
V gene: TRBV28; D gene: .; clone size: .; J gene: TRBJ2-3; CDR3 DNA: TGTGCCAGCAGTTTATTGGTTTTACGTACAGATACGCAGTATTTT; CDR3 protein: CASSLLVLRTDTQYF
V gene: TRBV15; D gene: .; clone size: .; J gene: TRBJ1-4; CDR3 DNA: TGTGCCACCAGCAGATCTAGGACGGATAGGGAAAAACTGTTTTTT; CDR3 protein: CATSRSRTDREKLFF
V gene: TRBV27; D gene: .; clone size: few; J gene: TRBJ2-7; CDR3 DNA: TGTGCCAGCAGCCCGACCCCCCGGGCATCCTACGAGCAGTACTTC; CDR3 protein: CASSPTPRASYEQYF
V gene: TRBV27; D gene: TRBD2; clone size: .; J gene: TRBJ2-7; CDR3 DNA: TGTGCCAGCAGTACGCTCCGGGACTACAGCCTCCTCCAGCAGTACTTC; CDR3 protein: CASSTLRDYSLLQQYF
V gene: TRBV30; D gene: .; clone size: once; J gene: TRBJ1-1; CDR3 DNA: TGTGCCTGGAGTGCTCCCGGGAGAAGCACTGAAGCTTTCTTT; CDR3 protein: CAWSAPGRSTEAFF
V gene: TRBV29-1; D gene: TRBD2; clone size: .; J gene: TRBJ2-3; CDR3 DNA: TGCAGCGCCGCCGGGGGGGGGACTAGCACAGATACGCAGTATTTT; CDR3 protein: CSAAGGGTSTDTQYF
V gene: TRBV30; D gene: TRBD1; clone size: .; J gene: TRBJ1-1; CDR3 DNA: TGTGCCTGGAGCACGGTAAATACGAACAGGGGTCCCGGGAAAGCTTTCTTT; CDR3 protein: CAWSTVNTNRGPGKAFF
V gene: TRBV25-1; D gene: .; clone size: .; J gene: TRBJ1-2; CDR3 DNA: TGTGCCAGCAGTGACTTGACACCGGACCATGGCTACACCTTC; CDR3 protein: CASSDLTPDHGYTF
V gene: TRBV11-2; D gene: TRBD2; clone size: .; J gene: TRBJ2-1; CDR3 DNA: TGTGCCAGCAGCTGGACTAGTTTCAATGAGCAGTTCTTC; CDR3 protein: CASSWTSFNEQFF
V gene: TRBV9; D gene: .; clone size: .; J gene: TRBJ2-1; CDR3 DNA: TGTGCCAGCAGCGTGGCCCCCGACAATGAGCAGTTCTTC; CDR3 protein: CASSVAPDNEQFF
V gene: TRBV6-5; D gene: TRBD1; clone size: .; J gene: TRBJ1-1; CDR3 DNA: TGTGCCAGCAGACAGGGGGCGCTGGGCACTGAAGCTTTCTTT; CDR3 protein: CASRQGALGTEAFF
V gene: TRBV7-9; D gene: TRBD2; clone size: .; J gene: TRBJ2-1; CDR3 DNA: TGTGCCAGCAACCAAGCGGGAGCCTCCTACAATGAGCAGTTCTTC; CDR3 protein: CASNQAGASYNEQFF
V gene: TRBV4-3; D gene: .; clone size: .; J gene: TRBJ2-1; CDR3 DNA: TGCGCCAGCAGCCAAGAGACAGGTACAACGCTCTACAATGAGCAGTTCTTC; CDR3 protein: CASSQETGTTLYNEQFF
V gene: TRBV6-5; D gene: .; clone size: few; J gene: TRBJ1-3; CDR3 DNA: TGTGCCAGCAGCAAAGACCGACGCTCTGGAAACACCATATATTTT; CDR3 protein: CASSKDRRSGNTIYF